This T cell receptor (beta chain) was found in a study of Ad26.COV2.S vaccination and SARS-CoV-2 variants. Sequenced by immunoSEQ multiplex PCR; TCRdb stores in-frame clones only, minus some. The sample includes a few hundred thousand clones, over 75% seen only once; the top ten take approximately 1.9%. Described treatment: around 19 received Ad26.COV2.S at low or high dose, single or two shots; several received placebo; per-sample allocation not given. Sample collection was performed on day 63 after the first vaccine or placebo injection. Of note for this clone: The sample contains more than one DNA sequence encoding this CDR3.

With 5 bases removed from V and 5 bases from J, the gap between germline ends came to 8 bases. Germline CDR1 is SGHAT and CDR2 is FQNNGV. The CDR3 contains 12 residues. The rearrangement uses TRBV11-2 and TRBJ2-3; D is possibly TRBD1 (6 bases). This sequence originates from a person aged 18-65 years who received the Ad26.COV2.S COVID-19 vaccine or a placebo. Source: peripheral blood, taken in a trial of Ad26.COV2.S vaccine versus placebo. Here the CDR3 reads CASSLGGDTQYF. In DNA, the CDR3 is TGTGCCAGCAGCCTAGGGGGAGATACGCAGTATTTT.